A selection of T cell receptor beta chains follows, all from one sample in a study of cytomegalovirus exposure and HLA in healthy donors. Only in-frame clones appear in the TCRdb table, and some are missing; sequencing was by immunoSEQ multiplex PCR. The sample contains approximately 150,000 clones, 80% of which appear only once. What was sequenced was PBMCs. The receptors shown here come from a woman between 50 and 59 years old in good health and CMV-seronegative. CDR3s leave out the opening cysteine and the closing phenylalanine or tryptophan. A D gene is named only where the DNA matches it firmly.

>TRBV28|NA|TRBJ1-2
ASSFGGNYGYT
>TRBV27|NA|TRBJ1-3
ASSSLAAGRIAGNTIY
>TRBV25-1|NA|TRBJ1-1
ASSGWGVGEAF
>TRBV11-2|TRBD1|TRBJ2-7
ASSSADRGSGYEQY
>TRBV5-1|TRBD2|TRBJ2-5
ASSLGGTGGEETQY
>TRBV7-9|TRBD2|TRBJ2-1
ASSSGTSGTSSYNEQF
>TRBV18|NA|TRBJ1-1
ASSHGGQGPYEAF
>TRBV28|NA|TRBJ1-5
ASSLQGHQPQH
>TRBV15|TRBD1|TRBJ2-7
ATGGTGPIYEQY
>TRBV10-1|TRBD2|TRBJ2-1
ASSEFSGGGNEQF
>TRBV6-1|NA|TRBJ1-3
ASKFPGGNTIY
>TRBV7-2|TRBD1|TRBJ1-5
ASSSGTGAVEGQPQH
>TRBV7-9|TRBD2|TRBJ2-7
ASSLARWREASPEQY
>TRBV5-4|NA|TRBJ2-7
ASSLVPGAAEQY
>TRBV11-2|TRBD1|TRBJ1-1
ASSQIRDRQGEAF
>TRBV28|TRBD2|TRBJ2-7
ASSPPMLAGEKY
>TRBV7-2|NA|TRBJ2-5
ASSKRLSNQETQY
>TRBV5-8|NA|TRBJ1-5
ASSGGVYSNQPQH
>TRBV7-2|TRBD2|TRBJ2-1
ASSLSVGLAGGRWF
>TRBV9|TRBD2|TRBJ2-5
ASSVGGSSGILETQY
>TRBV28|NA|TRBJ2-3
ASGAVSGRSTDTQY
>TRBV6-5|NA|TRBJ1-4
ASSSTDEKLF
>TRBV7-2|TRBD1|TRBJ1-3
ASSPLGTPGGNTIY
>TRBV5-5|NA|TRBJ1-1
ASSLAERGVNTEAF
>TRBV9|TRBD1|TRBJ2-1
ASSHQGEGYNEQF
>TRBV19|TRBD1|TRBJ1-5
ASSMGTGGGQPQH
>TRBV6-5|NA|TRBJ2-7
ASSYGTTGVYEQY
>TRBV27|NA|TRBJ2-1
ASSPGPNNEQF
>TRBV28|NA|TRBJ2-7
ASISSWSGSEQY
>TRBV19|NA|TRBJ1-2
ASSISAGGYGYT
>TRBV10-3|TRBD1|TRBJ2-5
AISYRGQETQY
>TRBV4-3|NA|TRBJ1-5
ASSQEMRSNQPQH
>TRBV6-1|NA|TRBJ2-5
ASSRGLAPQETQY
>TRBV27|NA|TRBJ2-1
ASTPLDSSYNEQF
>TRBV2|TRBD1|TRBJ1-5
ASSVESGGQPQH
>TRBV29-1|NA|TRBJ1-4
SGAATNEKLF
>TRBV7-3|TRBD2|TRBJ2-1
ASSLELASYNEQF
>TRBV5-4|NA|TRBJ2-5
ASSYSQETQY
>TRBV10-3|NA|TRBJ1-4
AIRPAASNEKLF
>TRBV18|TRBD1|TRBJ1-1
ASSPTGTGGGTEAF
>TRBV15|TRBD2|TRBJ2-1
ATSRDPGTSGRVDEQF
>TRBV18|TRBD1|TRBJ2-7
ASSSRDRGLYEQY